The 18 T cell receptor beta chains below were found in one sample sequenced in a study of blood T cell repertoires in COVID-19. The protocol was immunoSEQ multiplex PCR, while the TCRdb copy is restricted to in-frame clones and leaves out a portion. The profile shows 94,000 or so clones, 70% to 85% of them singletons. The sample taken for sequencing was peripheral blood. The receptors were sampled from a man between 60 and 75 years old with acute or convalescent COVID-19.

The chain combines TRBV28 with TRBJ2-5; D perhaps matches TRBD1 (6 bases). Per the germline V gene, CDR1 is MDHEN and CDR2 is SYDVKM. Deletions cut 5 bases from V and 2 bases from J, with 15 bases between. This CDR3 spans 15 amino acids. Here the CDR3 reads CASSKLNRAQETQYF. The CDR3 DNA reads as TGTGCCAGCAGTAAGTTAAACAGGGCACAAGAGACCCAGTACTTC.

The chain employs TRBV6-5 and TRBJ1-2, with TRBD1 matching 7 bases. Germline CDR1 is MNHEY and CDR2 is SVGAGI. The CDR3 has 14 residues. The trim removed 2 bases at V and 4 bases at J, leaving 4 bases unmatched. The CDR3 loop is CASSYEGAGYGYTF. CDR3 nucleotides: TGTGCCAGCAGTTACGAGGGGGCCGGCTATGGCTACACCTTC.

As DNA, the CDR3 is TGTGCCACCAGCAGAGATCGAGGGGGCCAAGAGACCCAGTACTTC. This codes for CATSRDRGGQETQYF. The gene calls are TRBV15 and TRBJ2-5; perhaps TRBD1 as D (6 bases). The germline CDR1 and CDR2 sequences are LNHNV and YYDKDF (reference sequence). This CDR3 comprises 15 residues. Trimming removed 0 bases at V and 1 base at J, with 9 bases between.

The V and J genes are TRBV19 and TRBJ2-1; 9 bases match TRBD1. CDR3 size: 18 residues. V was clipped by 6 bases and J by 4 bases; unmatched bases: 16. Germline V CDR1 and CDR2: LNHDA, SQIVND (reference sequence). The CDR3 loop is CASSTRWGWDREYNEQFF. The CDR3, as DNA: TGTGCCAGTAGCACCCGCTGGGGGTGGGACAGGGAGTACAATGAGCAGTTCTTC.

The V and J genes are TRBV4-2 and TRBJ1-3; the D gene is possibly TRBD1 (6 bases). The germline V gene encodes CDR1 LGHNA and CDR2 YNFKEQ. The CDR3 runs to 15 residues. Trimming cost V 0 bases and J 0 bases, with 6 bases left between them. CDR3 bases: TGTGCCAGCAGCCAAGACAGGGGCTCTGGAAACACCATATATTTT. This encodes CASSQDRGSGNTIYF.

This chain links TRBV4-3 with TRBJ2-1, with D possibly TRBD2 on 5 matching bases. This CDR3 is built from 15 residues. CDR1 and CDR2 from the germline V gene are LGHNA and YSLEER. Trimming removed 3 bases from V and 6 bases from J, with 15 bases in between. The CDR3 protein is CASSQRMLASNEQFF. CDR3 sequence (DNA): TGCGCCAGCAGCCAGCGAATGCTAGCCTCCAATGAGCAGTTCTTC.

This clone occurred once. The chain couples TRBV27 to TRBJ1-5; TRBD1 is a possible D gene (5 bases). CDR3 length equals 15 residues. The ends were cut back, 2 bases at V and 1 base at J, with 9 bases in the middle. CDR1 and CDR2 (germline): MNHEY, SMNVEV (reference sequence). DNA for the CDR3: TGTGCCAGCAGTTTAGCGGGACGGAGCAATCAGCCCCAGCATTTT. It translates to CASSLAGRSNQPQHF.

This clone turned up a few times. The chain recombines TRBV6-5 with TRBJ2-1, with 7 bases fitting TRBD2. Germline CDR1 and CDR2: MNHEY and SVGAGI. J gave up 8 bases and V 2 bases, and 9 bases lay outside the gene matches. The CDR3 is 15 amino acids. Here the CDR3 reads CASSYPAGRLDEQFF. DNA for the CDR3: TGTGCCAGCAGTTACCCAGCGGGGCGTTTGGATGAGCAGTTCTTC.

As DNA, the CDR3 is TGTGCCAGCAGTTACACACAGGGATTTGGTCAGCCCCAGCATTTT. It codes for CASSYTQGFGQPQHF. This chain uses TRBV6-2 or TRBV6-3 with TRBJ1-5; D possibly corresponds to TRBD1 (6 bases). V was clipped by 2 bases and J by 6 bases, with 14 bases between them. Looked up from germline, CDR1 is MNHEY and CDR2 is SVGEGT. The CDR3 loop spans 15 amino acids.

V is TRBV5-4 and J is TRBJ2-7; 9 bases line up with TRBD1. This CDR3 spans 15 amino acids. V lost 0 bases to trimming and J lost 4 bases; unmatched junction nucleotides: 5. Germline CDR1 and CDR2: SGHNT and YYREEE (reference sequence). CDR3 DNA: TGTGCCAGCAGCTTGGGCCGACAGGGGGGGTACGAGCAGTACTTC. Encoded protein: CASSLGRQGGYEQYF.

The rearrangement uses TRBV7-3 and TRBJ2-3, with TRBD2 matching 10 bases. CDR3 size: 17 residues. The germline gives CDR1 SGHTA, CDR2 FQGTGA. Trimming removed 5 bases from V and 1 base from J; junction bases left unmatched: 9. CDR3 in amino acids: CASSRESGGAGTDTQYF. The DNA of the CDR3 is TGTGCCAGCAGCAGAGAAAGCGGGGGGGCCGGCACAGATACGCAGTATTTT. The variable domain in full, with the rest retrieved from reference TRBV7-3 and TRBJ2-3, is GAGVSQTPSNKVTEKGKYVELRCDPISGHTALYWYRQSLGQGPEFLIYFQGTGAADDSGLPNDRFFAVRPEGSVSTLKIQRTERGDSAVYLCASSRESGGAGTDTQYFGPGTRLTVL.

The sample holds one count of this clone. This rearrangement joins TRBV29-1 to TRBJ1-3; maybe TRBD1 (6 bases). Germline V gene data show CDR1 as SQVTM and CDR2 as ANQGSEA. This CDR3 has 15 amino acids. V lost 1 base and J 3 bases, leaving 13 bases between the germline ends. CDR3 in amino acids: CSVEGSGAGGNTIYF. DNA for the CDR3: TGCAGCGTTGAAGGGTCAGGGGCTGGTGGAAACACCATATATTTT. The full variable domain, in which reference TRBV29-1 and TRBJ1-3 provide the parts outside the CDR3, is SAVISQKPSRDICQRGTSLTIQCQVDSQVTMMFWYRQQPGQSLTLIATANQGSEATYESGFVIDKFPISRPNLTFSTLTVSNMSPEDSSIYLCSVEGSGAGGNTIYFGEGSWLTVV.

The chain is built from TRBV4-3 and TRBJ1-1; D is possibly TRBD1 (6 bases). The CDR3 has 17 residues. Trimming pared 0 bases from V and 0 bases from J, leaving 14 bases between. The germline V gene encodes CDR1 LGHNA and CDR2 YSLEER. CDR3 region: CASSQDRGGNMNTEAFF. CDR3 nucleotides: TGCGCCAGCAGCCAAGATCGAGGGGGAAATATGAACACTGAAGCTTTCTTT.

The chain employs TRBV18 and TRBJ2-7; 7 nucleotides agree with TRBD2. Germline trimming cut 6 bases from V and 10 bases from J; bases unmatched to any gene: 6. CDR3 size: 11 residues. Germline V gene sequence: CDR1 KGHSH, CDR2 LQKENI. CDR3 region: CASSSGGSQYV. The DNA for the CDR3 is TGTGCCAGCTCTTCGGGAGGATCACAGTACGTC.

This clone was picked up many times. A read error may account for a junction end that differs from germline. The chain employs TRBV6-1 and TRBJ2-1; 8 bases align to TRBD1. The germline CDR1 and CDR2 sequences are MNHNS and SASEGT. The CDR3 has 15 amino acids. In DNA, the CDR3 is TGTGCCAGCCGTGAACTAGGACAGGGCTACAATGAGCAGTTCTTC. It translates to CASRELGQGYNEQFF.

This chain connects TRBV5-4 to TRBJ2-2; 9 bases line up with TRBD1. This CDR3 region has 16 residues. Germline V lookup: CDR1 SGHNT, CDR2 YYREEE (reference sequence). J lost 5 bases, V lost 3 bases, and 8 bases had no gene match. CDR3 sequence (DNA): TGTGCCAGCAGCTCCCGTGGGACAGGGTGGACCGGGGAGCTGTTTTTT. Translation gives CASSSRGTGWTGELFF.

V gene TRBV18 combines with J gene TRBJ2-3; D is possibly TRBD2 (6 bases). Germline V CDR1 and CDR2: KGHSH, LQKENI. The V end was cut by 5 bases, the J end by 6 bases, with 18 bases between. The CDR3 has 15 residues. DNA of the CDR3: TGTGCCAGCTCATGGAGCGGGCGAGCGTCCGATACGCAGTATTTT. Amino acids: CASSWSGRASDTQYF.

The V call is TRBV11-1, the J call TRBJ2-1, with 8 nucleotides matching TRBD2. There are 15 residues in the CDR3. Germline CDR1 is SGHAT and CDR2 is FQDESV (reference sequence). V lost 4 bases and J lost 7; bases outside the gene matches: 9. In DNA form, the CDR3 reads TGTGCCAGCAGCTCCATGGGTAGCGGGGTAAATGAGCAGTTCTTC. This translates into CASSSMGSGVNEQFF.